The T cell receptor (beta chain) described here comes from a study of T cell responses to AZD1222 COVID-19 vaccine. Study as a whole: Second-dose intervals of approximately 4 or approximately 12 weeks were pooled. Study-wide results and limits: CD4 TCRs linked to vaccination spanned spike, dominating at 160-218 and 743-854. Spike-specific TCR breadth and depth both grew after two AZD1222 doses.

Method: immunoSEQ multiplex PCR; TCRdb's copy keeps in-frame clones and lacks some. The repertoire includes some 150,000 clones, 88% of them detected once, and 3.1% sits in the top ten. With respect to this clone: The antigen remains undetermined.

Sample: peripheral blood, taken on day 0 of AZD1222 vaccination. The TCR sequence derives from an adult in good health.

The CDR3 nucleotides are TGTGCCAGTAGTCCTCCTTGGGGACAGGGGAACGAGCAGTACTTC. Encoded protein: CASSPPWGQGNEQYF. The chain is built from TRBV19 and TRBJ2-7; TRBD1 agrees at 10 bases. CDR1 is LNHDA, CDR2 SQIVND, per germline (reference sequence). V was pared by 5 bases and J by 5 bases, with 9 bases of the junction left unmatched. The CDR3 totals 15 residues.